One sample yielded the 22 T cell receptor beta chains listed below, sequenced in a study of cytomegalovirus exposure and HLA in healthy donors. A multiplex PCR was run with 60 Vbeta primers and 13 Jbeta primers. Clones were read by immunoSEQ multiplex PCR, and TCRdb kept only the in-frame ones, dropping some. The sample yields over 200,000 clones, roughly 80% seen once. Material: PBMCs. The receptors were sampled from a man between 35 and 55 years old in good health and CMV-seropositive.

The rearrangement uses TRBV30 and TRBJ2-7, with 9 bases aligning to TRBD2. The V segment lost 0 bases and the J segment 9 bases; nucleotides outside the gene matches: 6. The CDR3 extends over 13 amino acids. Germline lookup yields CDR1 GTSNPN and CDR2 SVGIG (reference sequence). CDR3 DNA: TGTGCCTGGAGTGTAGGTAGCGGGAGAGGGCAGTACGTC. Encoded protein: CAWSVGSGRGQYV.

The rearrangement joins TRBV18 to TRBJ1-5; D remains ambiguous. The V end was cut by 3 bases, the J end by 2 bases, with 8 bases between. From germline, CDR1 is KGHSH and CDR2 LQKENI. The CDR3 extends over 14 amino acids. This CDR3 reads CASSPGSGNQPQHF. The CDR3 DNA is TGTGCCAGCTCACCCGGAAGCGGCAATCAGCCCCAGCATTTT.

The chain is built from TRBV18 and TRBJ2-5; a weak D match, TRBD2 (6 bases). The CDR3 is made up of 14 amino acids. Germline CDR1 reads KGHSH; CDR2 reads LQKENI. The ends were cut back, 2 bases at V and 4 bases at J, with 11 bases in the middle. The CDR3 bases are TGTGCCAGCTCACCATGGAGGGTGGGAGAGACCCAGTACTTC. It codes for CASSPWRVGETQYF.

This chain uses TRBV6-1 with TRBJ1-5; D not certain. The CDR3 covers 11 residues. Germline V gives CDR1 MNHNS, CDR2 SASEGT. Between the trimmed V and J ends, which lost 5 bases and 4 bases, there was a span of 3 bases. The CDR3 here is CASSSNQPQHF. The DNA of the CDR3 is TGTGCCAGCAGTTCTAATCAGCCCCAGCATTTT.

This clone has a single count. The chain joins TRBV11-2 to TRBJ2-4; 8 nucleotides match TRBD2. CDR1 and CDR2 from the germline V gene are SGHAT and FQNNGV. CDR3 length: 14 residues. V was pared by 7 bases and J by 6 bases, with 8 bases of the junction left unmatched. CDR3 residues: CASTPGGSRNIQYF. The CDR3 nucleotides are TGTGCCAGCACCCCGGGAGGGTCTCGAAACATTCAGTACTTC.

The V call is TRBV5-6, the J call TRBJ2-5, with D uncertain. The germline V gene encodes CDR1 SGHDT and CDR2 YYEEEE. The ends were cut back, 1 base at V and 6 bases at J, with 13 bases in the middle. CDR3 length: 14 amino acids. The CDR3 loop reads CASSLRSVLKTQYF. The CDR3 DNA reads as TGTGCCAGCAGCTTGCGGTCCGTGCTAAAGACCCAGTACTTC.

The chain joins TRBV29-1 to TRBJ1-1; 7 positions agree with TRBD1. The length of the CDR3 is 13 residues. V gave up 7 bases and J gave up 7 bases; unmatched junction bases: 12. Germline V gene sequence: CDR1 SQVTM, CDR2 ANQGSEA. The CDR3 region has the DNA TGCAGCGCCCAGAGACAGGGAAGGAGTGAAGCTTTCTTT. It codes for CSAQRQGRSEAFF.

This chain connects TRBV2 to TRBJ1-1; 9 bases line up with TRBD1. CDR1 is SNHLY and CDR2 is FYNNEI in the germline V gene. The CDR3 is 13 residues long. V trimming: 9 bases; J trimming: 3 bases; junction bases outside the gene matches: 5. The CDR3 is CARHRDRDTEAFF. The CDR3 DNA sequence: TGTGCCAGACACCGGGACAGGGACACTGAAGCTTTCTTT.

There are a few counts of this clone. The rearrangement uses TRBV5-6 and TRBJ1-1, with D possibly matching TRBD1 (5 bases). This CDR3 spans 15 amino acids. Germline CDR1 is SGHDT and CDR2 is YYEEEE. Trimming took off 0 bases at V and 4 bases at J, with 13 bases between the two ends. This chain's CDR3 is CASSLAGRVVTEAFF. Here the CDR3 DNA reads TGTGCCAGCAGCTTGGCGGGCAGGGTCGTCACTGAAGCTTTCTTT.

This clone has a single count. CDR3 bases: TGTGCCAGTAGCCCAACTCTAGCGGGAGCCTACAATGAGCAGTTCTTC. This encodes CASSPTLAGAYNEQFF. The chain links TRBV19 to TRBJ2-1, with TRBD2 identical over 10 bases. The CDR3 is 16 residues long. Germline CDR1 LNHDA, CDR2 SQIVND (reference sequence). V trimming: 6 bases; J trimming: 2 bases; junction bases outside the gene matches: 7.

The chain combines TRBV6-1 with TRBJ1-1; D uncertain. The V and J ends lost 8 bases and 1 base respectively, with 11 bases between them. This CDR3 region has 13 residues. The V gene's germline CDR1 is MNHNS and CDR2 SASEGT. CDR3 DNA sequence: TGTGCCAGCCATTTTTCGGGGAACACTGAAGCTTTCTTT. This translates into CASHFSGNTEAFF.

About this clone: The junction shows a germline mismatch at one end, possibly a read error. This chain connects TRBV7-7 to TRBJ2-7; a possible D gene is TRBD1 (6 bases). Germline V gene sequence: CDR1 SSHAT, CDR2 FNYEAQ (reference sequence). The CDR3 is 13 amino acids. The CDR3 bases are TGTGCTAGCAGCGTACAGGGTTCATACGAGCAGTACTTC. Its protein is CASSVQGSYEQYF.

This sequence joins TRBV2 and TRBJ1-2; possible D gene TRBD1, 5 bases. The ends were cut back, 3 bases at V and 8 bases at J, with 13 bases in the middle. CDR3 length: 13 residues. In germline, CDR1 is SNHLY, CDR2 FYNNEI. CDR3 residues: CASSDVRARGYTF. As DNA, the CDR3 is TGTGCCAGCAGTGATGTCAGGGCGAGAGGCTACACCTTC.

The CDR3 sequence is CASSPQANNEQFF. CDR3 coding DNA: TGTGCCAGCTCACCACAAGCAAACAATGAGCAGTTCTTC. V usage is TRBV18 and J usage is TRBJ2-1; D is undetermined. The CDR3 consists of 13 residues. The V gene's germline CDR1 is KGHSH and CDR2 LQKENI. Trimming took off 1 base at V and 5 bases at J, with 6 bases between the two ends.

This clone was seen more than once but under ten times. The V call is TRBV11-1, the J call TRBJ2-7; D ambiguous. This CDR3 is built from 14 residues. Trimming cost V 2 bases and J 0 bases, with 8 bases left between them. CDR1 SGHAT and CDR2 FQDESV come from the germline V gene (reference sequence). The CDR3 nucleotides read TGTGCCAGCAGCTTAACAGTGGGCTCCTACGAGCAGTACGTC. Translating gives CASSLTVGSYEQYV.

CDR3 residues: CASNSGTDTQYF. DNA for the CDR3: TGTGCCAGCAATAGCGGCACAGATACGCAGTATTTT. The V call is TRBV5-4, the J call TRBJ2-3; weak D call: TRBD2 (5 bases). Germline V CDR1 and CDR2: SGHNT, YYREEE (reference sequence). With 6 bases removed from V and 1 base from J, the gap between germline ends came to 6 bases. There are 12 residues in the CDR3.

This clone was seen a single time. The rearrangement uses TRBV5-1 and TRBJ2-1; 13 bases align to TRBD2. The CDR3 runs 20 residues. Per germline, CDR1 SGHRS and CDR2 YFSETQ. The V and J ends lost 3 bases and 0 bases, in that order; junction bases with no gene match: 12. DNA of the CDR3: TGCGCCAGCAGCTCTACAGGACTAGCGGGAGCGGACGACTCCTACAATGAGCAGTTCTTC. Translated: CASSSTGLAGADDSYNEQFF.

The rearrangement links TRBV4-2 to TRBJ2-1, with 14 bases identical to TRBD2. Germline V gene sequence: CDR1 LGHNA, CDR2 YNFKEQ. With 8 bases clipped from V and 7 bases from J, the junction kept 4 bases outside the gene matches. The CDR3 loop spans 14 amino acids. CDR3 sequence reads: CASRLAGGPNEQFF. The CDR3 DNA is TGTGCCAGCCGACTAGCGGGAGGGCCGAATGAGCAGTTCTTC.

V is TRBV6-1 and J is TRBJ1-2, with 9 bases that match TRBD1. The germline gives CDR1 MNHNS, CDR2 SASEGT. The CDR3 has 13 amino acids. With V trimmed by 5 bases and J by 7 bases, 5 bases remained unmatched. DNA of the CDR3: TGTGCCAGCAGTCTTACAGGGGGCTCTGGCTACACCTTC. Encoded protein: CASSLTGGSGYTF.

This chain joins TRBV27 and TRBJ2-1; D is possibly TRBD1 (7 bases). The germline V and J ends were trimmed by 5 bases and 8 bases, with 16 bases remaining between them. The germline gives CDR1 MNHEY, CDR2 SMNVEV (reference sequence). This CDR3 spans 14 amino acids. CDR3: CASSRPGGQDEQFF. Written as DNA, the CDR3 is TGTGCCAGCAGTCGGCCAGGGGGGCAGGATGAGCAGTTCTTC.

This clone was seen only a few times. This sequence joins TRBV6-5 and TRBJ1-2; D is ambiguous. V was trimmed by 10 bases and J by 2 bases, leaving 14 bases between them. In germline, CDR1 is MNHEY, CDR2 SVGAGI. The CDR3 consists of 13 residues. CDR3 sequence (DNA): TGTGCCACCCAGGAAGGAGGGAACTATGGCTACACCTTC. Its protein is CATQEGGNYGYTF.

The DNA of the CDR3 is TGTGCCAGCAGTTACCTCCAGGCAACTAATGAAAAACTGTTTTTT. This sequence encodes CASSYLQATNEKLFF. The rearrangement uses TRBV6-6 and TRBJ1-4; no firm D call. V was shortened by 2 bases and J by 0 bases, with 7 bases between the two germline ends. CDR3 length equals 15 residues. Germline CDR1 reads MNHNY; CDR2 reads SVGAGI (reference sequence).